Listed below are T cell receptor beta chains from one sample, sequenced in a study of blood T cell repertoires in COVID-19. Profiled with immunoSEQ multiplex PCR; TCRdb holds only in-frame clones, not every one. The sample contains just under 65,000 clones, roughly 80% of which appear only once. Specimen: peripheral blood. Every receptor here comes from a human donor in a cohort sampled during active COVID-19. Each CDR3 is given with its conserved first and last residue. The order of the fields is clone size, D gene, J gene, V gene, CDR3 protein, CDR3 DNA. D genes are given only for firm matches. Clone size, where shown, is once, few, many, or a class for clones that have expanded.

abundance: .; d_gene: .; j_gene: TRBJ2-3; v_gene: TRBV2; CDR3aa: CASSTTRGLTDTQYF; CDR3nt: TGTGCCAGCTCCACGACTAGAGGTTTGACAGATACGCAGTATTTT
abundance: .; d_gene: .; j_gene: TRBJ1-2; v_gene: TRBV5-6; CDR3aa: CASSLRQGSYGYTF; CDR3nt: TGTGCCAGCAGCTTGCGCCAGGGGAGCTATGGCTACACCTTC
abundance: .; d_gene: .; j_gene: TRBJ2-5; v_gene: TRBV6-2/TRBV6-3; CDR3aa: CASSIIQEIQETQYF; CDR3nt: TGTGCCAGCAGTATAATCCAGGAAATCCAAGAGACCCAGTACTTC
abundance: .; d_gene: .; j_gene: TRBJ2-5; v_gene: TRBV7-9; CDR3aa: CASSLRGSEETQYF; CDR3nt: TGTGCCAGCAGCTTAAGGGGTTCGGAGGAGACCCAGTACTTC
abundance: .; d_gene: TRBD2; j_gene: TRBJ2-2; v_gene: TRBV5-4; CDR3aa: CARSWGGGAAGELFF; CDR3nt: TGTGCCCGCAGCTGGGGCGGGGGGGCCGCCGGGGAGCTGTTTTTT
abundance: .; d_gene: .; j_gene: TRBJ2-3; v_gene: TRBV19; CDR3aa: CASSIAAGGTDTQYF; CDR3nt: TGTGCCAGTAGTATCGCGGCAGGGGGCACAGATACGCAGTATTTT
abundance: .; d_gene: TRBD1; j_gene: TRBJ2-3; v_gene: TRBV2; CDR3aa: CASSQGQGGADTQYF; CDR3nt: TGTGCCAGCAGCCAGGGACAGGGTGGGGCAGATACGCAGTATTTT
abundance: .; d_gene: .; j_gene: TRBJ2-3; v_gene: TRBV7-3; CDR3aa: CASSPLGVGDTQYF; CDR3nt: TGTGCCAGCAGTCCATTAGGGGTGGGAGATACGCAGTATTTT
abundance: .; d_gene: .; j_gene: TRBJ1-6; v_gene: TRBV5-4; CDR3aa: CASSLEAGLNSPLHF; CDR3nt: TGTGCCAGCAGCTTGGAGGCAGGGTTGAATTCACCCCTCCACTTT
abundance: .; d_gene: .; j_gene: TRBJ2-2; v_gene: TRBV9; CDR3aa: CASSVDGQGPRGRVTGELFF; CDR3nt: TGTGCCAGCAGCGTAGACGGCCAAGGGCCCAGGGGCCGAGTCACCGGGGAGCTGTTTTTT
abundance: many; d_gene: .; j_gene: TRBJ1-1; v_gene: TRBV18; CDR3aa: CASSRMTGIMNTEAFF; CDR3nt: TGTGCCAGCTCCAGAATGACAGGCATAATGAACACTGAAGCTTTCTTT
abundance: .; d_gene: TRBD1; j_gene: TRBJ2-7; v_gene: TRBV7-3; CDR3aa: CASSLKGQGNEQYF; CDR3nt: TGTGCCAGCAGCTTAAAGGGACAGGGCAACGAGCAGTACTTC
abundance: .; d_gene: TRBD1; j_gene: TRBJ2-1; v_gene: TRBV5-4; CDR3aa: CASSNRDRIPNEQFF; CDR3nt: TGTGCCAGCAGCAACCGGGACAGGATTCCCAATGAGCAGTTCTTC
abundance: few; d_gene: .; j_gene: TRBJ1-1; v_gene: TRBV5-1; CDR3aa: CASSTGVVNTEAFF; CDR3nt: TGCGCCAGCAGCACCGGAGTGGTGAACACTGAAGCTTTCTTT
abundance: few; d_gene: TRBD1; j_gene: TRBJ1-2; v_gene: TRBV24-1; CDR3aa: CATSDSSPGSGGRGTSNYGYTF; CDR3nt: TGTGCCACCAGTGATTCGTCTCCGGGCTCAGGGGGCAGAGGAACCAGCAACTATGGCTACACCTTC
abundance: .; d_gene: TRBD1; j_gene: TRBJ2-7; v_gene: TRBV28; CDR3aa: CASSRTGATSYEQYF; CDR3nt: TGTGCCAGCAGCCGAACAGGGGCGACCTCCTACGAGCAGTACTTC
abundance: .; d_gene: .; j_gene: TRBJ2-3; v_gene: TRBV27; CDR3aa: CASSFSDSSTDTQYF; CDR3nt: TGTGCCAGCAGTTTTTCCGACAGCAGCACAGATACGCAGTATTTT
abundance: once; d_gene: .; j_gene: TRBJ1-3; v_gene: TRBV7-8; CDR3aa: CASSLRRTAPEGRNTIYF; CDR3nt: TGTGCCAGCAGCTTACGCCGGACTGCCCCTGAAGGCCGAAACACCATATATTTT
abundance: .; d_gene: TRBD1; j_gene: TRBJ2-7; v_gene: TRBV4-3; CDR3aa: CASSQVADRAYEQYF; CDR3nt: TGCGCCAGCAGCCAAGTCGCGGACAGGGCCTACGAGCAGTACTTC
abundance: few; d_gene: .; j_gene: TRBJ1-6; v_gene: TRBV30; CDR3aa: CAWGQSPNSPLHF; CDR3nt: TGTGCCTGGGGACAGTCGCCTAATTCACCCCTCCACTTT
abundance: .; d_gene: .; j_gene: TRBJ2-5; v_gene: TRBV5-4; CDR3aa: CASSSTGLQETQYF; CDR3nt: TGTGCCAGCAGCTCAACAGGGTTACAAGAGACCCAGTACTTC
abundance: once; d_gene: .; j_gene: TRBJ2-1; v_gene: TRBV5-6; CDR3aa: CASTPRQDNEQFF; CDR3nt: TGTGCCAGCACCCCACGACAGGACAATGAGCAGTTCTTC
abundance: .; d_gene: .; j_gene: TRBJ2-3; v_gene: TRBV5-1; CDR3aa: CASSLGGRITDTQYF; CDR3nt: TGCGCCAGCAGCTTGGGGGGCCGGATCACAGATACGCAGTATTTT
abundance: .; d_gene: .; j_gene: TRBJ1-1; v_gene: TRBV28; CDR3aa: CASSHRSNMNTEAFF; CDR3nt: TGTGCCAGCAGTCACCGGTCCAATATGAACACTGAAGCTTTCTTT
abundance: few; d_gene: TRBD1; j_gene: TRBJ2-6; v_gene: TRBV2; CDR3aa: CASSAQDRAGANVLTF; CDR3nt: TGTGCCAGCAGTGCCCAGGACAGGGCCGGGGCCAACGTCCTGACTTTC
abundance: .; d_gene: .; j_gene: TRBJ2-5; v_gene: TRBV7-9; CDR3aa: CASRAGYSSETQYF; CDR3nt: TGTGCCAGTAGGGCGGGATACTCCAGCGAGACCCAGTACTTC
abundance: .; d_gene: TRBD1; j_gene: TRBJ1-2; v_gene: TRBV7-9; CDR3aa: CASSPGQVYTF; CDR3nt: TGTGCCAGCAGCCCCGGACAGGTCTACACCTTC
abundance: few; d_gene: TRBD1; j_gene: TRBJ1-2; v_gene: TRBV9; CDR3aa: CASSSGGGPNYGYTF; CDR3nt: TGTGCCAGCAGCTCCGGAGGGGGCCCTAACTATGGCTACACCTTC
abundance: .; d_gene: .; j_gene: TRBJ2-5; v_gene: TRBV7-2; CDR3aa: CASSLATGQGQETQYF; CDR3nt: TGTGCCAGCAGCTTAGCAACTGGGCAGGGCCAAGAGACCCAGTACTTC
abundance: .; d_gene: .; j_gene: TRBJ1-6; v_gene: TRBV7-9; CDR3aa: CASSLGSSYNSPLHF; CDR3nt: TGTGCCAGCAGCTTAGGGAGCTCCTATAATTCACCCCTCCACTTT
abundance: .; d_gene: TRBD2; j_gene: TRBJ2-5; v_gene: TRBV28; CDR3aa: CASSPGLAGGRETQYF; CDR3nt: TGTGCCAGCAGTCCTGGACTAGCGGGGGGGCGAGAGACCCAGTACTTC
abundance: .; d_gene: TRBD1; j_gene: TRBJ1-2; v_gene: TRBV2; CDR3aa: CASSFDRGLGNYGYTF; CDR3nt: TGTGCCAGCAGTTTTGACAGGGGGCTAGGTAACTATGGCTACACCTTC
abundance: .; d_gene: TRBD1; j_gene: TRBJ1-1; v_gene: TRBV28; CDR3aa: CASNDLGQGSEAFF; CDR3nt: TGTGCCAGCAACGACCTTGGACAGGGGAGTGAAGCTTTCTTT
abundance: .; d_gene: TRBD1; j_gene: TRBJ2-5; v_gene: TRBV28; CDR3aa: CASSSTGGIQETQYF; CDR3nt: TGTGCCAGCAGTTCAACAGGGGGTATTCAAGAGACCCAGTACTTC
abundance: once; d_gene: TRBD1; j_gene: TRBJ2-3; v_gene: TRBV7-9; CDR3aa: CASSLSRRTGSSDTQYF; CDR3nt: TGTGCCAGCAGCTTAAGTCGCAGGACAGGGAGCTCAGATACGCAGTATTTT
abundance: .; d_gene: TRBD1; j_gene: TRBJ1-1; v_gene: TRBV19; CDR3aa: CASRQGVTEAFF; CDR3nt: TGTGCCAGCCGACAGGGCGTCACTGAAGCTTTCTTT
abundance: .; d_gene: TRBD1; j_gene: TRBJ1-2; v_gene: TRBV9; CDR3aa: CASSPETGQRVGYTF; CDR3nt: TGTGCCAGCAGCCCAGAGACAGGGCAAAGGGTTGGCTACACCTTC
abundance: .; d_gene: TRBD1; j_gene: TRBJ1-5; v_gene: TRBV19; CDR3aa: CASSADRDQPQHF; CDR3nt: TGTGCCAGTAGTGCGGACAGGGACCAGCCCCAGCATTTT
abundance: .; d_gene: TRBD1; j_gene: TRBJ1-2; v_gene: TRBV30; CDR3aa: CAWRNRDRGYYGYTF; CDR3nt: TGTGCCTGGAGGAACCGGGACAGGGGATACTATGGCTACACCTTC
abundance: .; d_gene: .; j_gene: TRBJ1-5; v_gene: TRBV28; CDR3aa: CASRKGGQPQHF; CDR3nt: TGTGCCAGCAGAAAGGGAGGGCAGCCCCAGCATTTT
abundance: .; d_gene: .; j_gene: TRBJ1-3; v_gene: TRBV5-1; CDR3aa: CASSLGPTTHF; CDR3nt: TGCGCCAGCAGCTTGGGACCTACTACGCATTTT
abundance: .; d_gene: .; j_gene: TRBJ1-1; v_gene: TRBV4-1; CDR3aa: CASSQMSSGYTEAFF; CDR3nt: TGCGCCAGCAGCCAAATGTCGTCAGGGTACACTGAAGCTTTCTTT
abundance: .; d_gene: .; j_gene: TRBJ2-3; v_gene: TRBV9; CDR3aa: CASSVGGPTDTQYF; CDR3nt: TGTGCCAGCAGCGTAGGGGGGCCTACAGATACGCAGTATTTT
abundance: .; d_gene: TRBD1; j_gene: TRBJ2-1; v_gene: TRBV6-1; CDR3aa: CASSEVRTGGAGEQFF; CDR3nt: TGTGCCAGCAGTGAAGTGCGAACAGGGGGAGCGGGTGAGCAGTTCTTC
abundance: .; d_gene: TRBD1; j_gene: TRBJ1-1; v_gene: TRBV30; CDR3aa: CASTLTGPYTEAFF; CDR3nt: TGTGCCTCAACCCTGACAGGGCCGTACACTGAAGCTTTCTTT
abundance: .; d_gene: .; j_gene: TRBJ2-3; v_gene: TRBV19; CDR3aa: CASSNYRISTDTQYF; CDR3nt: TGTGCCAGTAGTAACTACAGGATTAGCACAGATACGCAGTATTTT
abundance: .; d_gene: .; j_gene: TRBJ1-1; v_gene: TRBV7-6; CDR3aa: CASSLSLYTEAFF; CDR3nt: TGTGCCAGCAGCTTGAGCCTTTACACTGAAGCTTTCTTT
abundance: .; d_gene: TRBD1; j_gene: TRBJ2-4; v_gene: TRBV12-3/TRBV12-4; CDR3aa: CASSTGTVNIQYF; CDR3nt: TGTGCCAGCAGTACCGGGACAGTAAACATTCAGTACTTC
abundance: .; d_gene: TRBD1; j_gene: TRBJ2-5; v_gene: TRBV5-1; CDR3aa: CASSLLTGYQETQYF; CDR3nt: TGCGCCAGCAGCTTACTGACAGGGTACCAAGAGACCCAGTACTTC
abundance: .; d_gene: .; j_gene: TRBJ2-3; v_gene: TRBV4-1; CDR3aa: CASSQGIGPDTQYF; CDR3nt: TGCGCCAGCAGCCAAGGCATTGGGCCAGATACGCAGTATTTT
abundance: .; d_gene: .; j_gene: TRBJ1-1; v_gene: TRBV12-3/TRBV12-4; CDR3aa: CASKEVGTEAFF; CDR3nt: TGTGCCAGTAAGGAGGTGGGAACTGAAGCTTTCTTT